This T cell receptor beta chain is drawn from a study of blood T cell repertoires in COVID-19. Study-level information: T cells, B-cell-depleted T cells, or PBMCs supplied cDNA or gDNA.

Original analysis: Using reference gene primer amplification, nucleated cell counts were estimated. TCRdb's copy holds only in-frame clones and misses some; the assay was immunoSEQ multiplex PCR. D and trimming come from the DNA, and the V and J calls and clone size come from that table. The sample carries roughly 200,000 clones, 85% to 90% recorded once. The CDR3 sequence is 14 residues long. Germline CDR1 reads LNHDA; CDR2 reads SQIVND (reference sequence). Trimming stripped 2 bases from V and 4 bases from J, with 11 bases between. The sample consisted of peripheral blood. The chain is built from TRBV19 and TRBJ1-1; no firm D call. The origin of this receptor is a person aged 65-85 years with COVID-19, enrolled during active disease. This CDR3 reads CASSITALGTEAFF. Here the CDR3 DNA reads TGTGCCAGTAGTATAACAGCTTTGGGCACTGAAGCTTTCTTT.